This T cell receptor beta chain was observed in a study of blood T cell repertoires in COVID-19. Points on this clone: An end of the junction differs from the germline gene, which may be a read error.

The authors' processing: Using reference gene primer amplification, nucleated cell counts were estimated. Profiled with immunoSEQ multiplex PCR; TCRdb holds only in-frame clones, not every one. The V and J calls and clone size come from that table; D and trimming were worked out from the DNA. Found here are some 530,000 clones, roughly nine tenths of them singletons; the top ten hold 6.5% to 8.5%. The germline V gene has CDR1 SGHDT and CDR2 YYEEEE. There are 16 residues in the CDR3. Sequencing used PBMCs or T cells enriched from blood (not recorded which). This clonotype was sampled from a woman aged 60 to 75 who had recovered from COVID-19. The gene calls are TRBV5-6 and TRBJ1-1, with a possible D match to TRBD1 (5 bases). The CDR3 protein is CATSKEEGFVNTEAFF. The CDR3 nucleotides read TGTGCCACCAGCAAGGAGGAGGGGTTTGTGAACACTGAAGCTTTCTTT.